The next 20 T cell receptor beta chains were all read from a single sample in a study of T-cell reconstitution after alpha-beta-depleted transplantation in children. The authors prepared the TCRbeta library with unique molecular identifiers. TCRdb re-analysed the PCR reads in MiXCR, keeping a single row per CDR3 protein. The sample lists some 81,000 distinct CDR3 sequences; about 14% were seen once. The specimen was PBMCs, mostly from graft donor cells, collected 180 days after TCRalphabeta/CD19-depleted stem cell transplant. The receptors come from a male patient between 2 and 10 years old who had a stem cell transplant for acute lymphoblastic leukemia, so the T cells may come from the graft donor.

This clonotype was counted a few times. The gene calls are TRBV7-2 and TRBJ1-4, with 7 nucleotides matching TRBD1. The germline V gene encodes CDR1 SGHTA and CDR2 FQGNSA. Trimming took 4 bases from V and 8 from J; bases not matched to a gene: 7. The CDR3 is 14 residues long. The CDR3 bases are TGTGCCAGCAGCTCGACAGGGAGAAGGGAAAAACTGTTTTTT. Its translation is CASSSTGRREKLFF. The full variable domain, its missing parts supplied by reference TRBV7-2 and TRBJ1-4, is GAGVSQSPSNKVTEKGKDVELRCDPISGHTALYWYRQSLGQGLEFLIYFQGNSAPDKSGLPSDRFSAERTGGSVSTLTIQRTQQEDSAVYLCASSSTGRREKLFFGSGTQLSVL.

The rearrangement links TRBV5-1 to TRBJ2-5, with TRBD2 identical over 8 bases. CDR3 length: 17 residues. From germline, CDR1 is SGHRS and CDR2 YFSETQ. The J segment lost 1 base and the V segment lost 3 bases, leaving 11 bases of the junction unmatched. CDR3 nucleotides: TGCGCCAGCAGCTCCCGTAGCGGGACTCCCGTCCAAGAGACCCAGTACTTC. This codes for CASSSRSGTPVQETQYF.

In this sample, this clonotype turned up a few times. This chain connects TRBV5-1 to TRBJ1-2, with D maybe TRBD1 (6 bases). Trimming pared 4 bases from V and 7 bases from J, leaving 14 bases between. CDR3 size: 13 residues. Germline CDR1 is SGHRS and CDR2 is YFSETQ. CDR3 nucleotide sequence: TGCGCCAGCAGCCCCTACGGGGGCTTTGGCTACACCTTC. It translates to CASSPYGGFGYTF.

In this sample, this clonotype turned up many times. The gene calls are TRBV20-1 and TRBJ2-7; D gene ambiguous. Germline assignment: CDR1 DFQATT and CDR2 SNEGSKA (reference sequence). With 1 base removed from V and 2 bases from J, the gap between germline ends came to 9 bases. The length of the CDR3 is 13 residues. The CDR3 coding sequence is TGCAGTGCTAGAGGAACCCCGACCTACGAGCAGTACTTC. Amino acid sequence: CSARGTPTYEQYF.

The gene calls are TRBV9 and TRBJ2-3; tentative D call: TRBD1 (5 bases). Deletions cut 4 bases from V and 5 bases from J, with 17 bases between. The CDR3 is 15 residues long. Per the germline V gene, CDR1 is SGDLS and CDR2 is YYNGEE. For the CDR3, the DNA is TGTGCCAGCAGCCCTTACCCAGGGAAAGAAGATACGCAGTATTTT. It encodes CASSPYPGKEDTQYF. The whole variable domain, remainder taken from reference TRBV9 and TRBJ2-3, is DSGVTQTPKHLITATGQRVTLRCSPRSGDLSVYWYQQSLDQGLQFLIQYYNGEERAKGNILERFSAQQFPDLHSELNLSSLELGDSALYFCASSPYPGKEDTQYFGPGTRLTVL.

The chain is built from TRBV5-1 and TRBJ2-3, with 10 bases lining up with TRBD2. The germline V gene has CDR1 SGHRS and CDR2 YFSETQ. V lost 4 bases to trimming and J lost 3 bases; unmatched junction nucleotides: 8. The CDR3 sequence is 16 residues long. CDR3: CASSRSGGAGTDTQYF. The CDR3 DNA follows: TGCGCCAGCAGCCGCAGCGGGGGGGCCGGGACAGATACGCAGTATTTT.

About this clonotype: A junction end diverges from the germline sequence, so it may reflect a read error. CDR3 sequence (DNA): TGTGCCAGCAGCTACCGGGGCGGATCCTACAATGTGCAGTTCTTC. The encoded protein is CASSYRGGSYNVQFF. The rearrangement uses TRBV7-3 and TRBJ2-1, with D perhaps assigned TRBD1 or TRBD2 (5 bases each). The V gene's germline CDR1 is SGHTA and CDR2 FQGTGA. CDR3 length: 15 residues.

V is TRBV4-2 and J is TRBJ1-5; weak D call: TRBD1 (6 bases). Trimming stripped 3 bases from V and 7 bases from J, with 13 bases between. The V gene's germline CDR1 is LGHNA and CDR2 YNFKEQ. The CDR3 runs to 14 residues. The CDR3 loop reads CASSHRQAGQPQHF. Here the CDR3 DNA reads TGTGCCAGCAGCCATAGACAGGCGGGACAGCCCCAGCATTTT.

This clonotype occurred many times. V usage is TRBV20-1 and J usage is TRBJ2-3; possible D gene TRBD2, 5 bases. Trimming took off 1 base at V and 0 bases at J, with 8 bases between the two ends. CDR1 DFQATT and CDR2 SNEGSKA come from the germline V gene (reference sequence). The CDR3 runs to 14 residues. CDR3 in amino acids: CSARGGWSTDTQYF. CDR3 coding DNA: TGCAGTGCTAGAGGAGGGTGGAGCACAGATACGCAGTATTTT.

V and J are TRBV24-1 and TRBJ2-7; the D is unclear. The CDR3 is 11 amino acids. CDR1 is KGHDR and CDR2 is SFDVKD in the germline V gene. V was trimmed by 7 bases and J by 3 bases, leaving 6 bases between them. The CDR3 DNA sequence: TGTGCCACCAGCGACTTCTACGAGCAGTACTTC. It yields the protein CATSDFYEQYF.

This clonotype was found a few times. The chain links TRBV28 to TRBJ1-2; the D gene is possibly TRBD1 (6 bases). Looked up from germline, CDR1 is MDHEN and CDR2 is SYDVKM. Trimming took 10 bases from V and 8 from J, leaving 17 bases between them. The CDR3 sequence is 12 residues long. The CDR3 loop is CATPGQGSGYTF. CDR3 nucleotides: TGTGCCACCCCGGGGCAGGGGAGCGGCTACACCTTC.

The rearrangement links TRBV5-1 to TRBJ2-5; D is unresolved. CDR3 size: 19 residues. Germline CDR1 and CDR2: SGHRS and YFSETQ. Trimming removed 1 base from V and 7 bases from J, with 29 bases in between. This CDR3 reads CASSLLPFMPLSQLGTQYF. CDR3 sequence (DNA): TGCGCCAGCAGCTTGTTGCCCTTTATGCCCCTCAGCCAGCTCGGGACCCAGTACTTC.

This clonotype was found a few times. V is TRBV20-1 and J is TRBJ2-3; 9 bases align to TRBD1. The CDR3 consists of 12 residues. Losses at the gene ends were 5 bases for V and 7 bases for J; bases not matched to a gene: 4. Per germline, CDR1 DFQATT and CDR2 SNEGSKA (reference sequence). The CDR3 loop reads CSAGTGRNTQYF. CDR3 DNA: TGCAGTGCTGGGACAGGGAGAAATACGCAGTATTTT.

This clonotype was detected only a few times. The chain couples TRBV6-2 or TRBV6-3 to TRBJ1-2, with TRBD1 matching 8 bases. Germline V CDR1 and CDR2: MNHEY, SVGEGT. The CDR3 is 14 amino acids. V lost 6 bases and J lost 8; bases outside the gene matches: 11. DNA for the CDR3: TGTGCCAGCAGACCCTTCCGGGACAGGAAGGGCTACACCTTC. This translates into CASRPFRDRKGYTF.

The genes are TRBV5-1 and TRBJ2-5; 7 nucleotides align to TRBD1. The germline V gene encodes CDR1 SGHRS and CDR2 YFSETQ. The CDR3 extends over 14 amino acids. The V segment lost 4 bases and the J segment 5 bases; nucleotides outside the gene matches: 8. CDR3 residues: CASSIGTAGETQYF. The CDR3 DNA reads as TGCGCCAGCAGCATAGGGACAGCCGGGGAGACCCAGTACTTC. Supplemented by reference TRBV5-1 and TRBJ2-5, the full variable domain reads KAGVTQTPRYLIKTRGQQVTLSCSPISGHRSVSWYQQTPGQGLQFLFEYFSETQRNKGNFPGRFSGRQFSNSRSEMNVSTLELGDSALYLCASSIGTAGETQYFGPGTRLLVL.

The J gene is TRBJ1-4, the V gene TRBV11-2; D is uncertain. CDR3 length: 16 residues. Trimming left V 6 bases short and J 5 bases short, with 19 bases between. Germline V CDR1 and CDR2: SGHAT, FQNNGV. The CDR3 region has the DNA TGTGCCAGCAGGGGGTCATTAGGCGTCCTAAATGAAAAACTGTTTTTT. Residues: CASRGSLGVLNEKLFF.

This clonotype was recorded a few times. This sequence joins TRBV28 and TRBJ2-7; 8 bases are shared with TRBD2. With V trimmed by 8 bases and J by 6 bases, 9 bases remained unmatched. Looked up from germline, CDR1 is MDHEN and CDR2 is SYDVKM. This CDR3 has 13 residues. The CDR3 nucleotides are TGTGCCAGCTGCCCCGGGGGGGCGGGCGAGCAGTACTTC. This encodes CASCPGGAGEQYF. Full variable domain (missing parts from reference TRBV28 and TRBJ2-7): DVKVTQSSRYLVKRTGEKVFLECVQDMDHENMFWYRQDPGLGLRLIYFSYDVKMKEKGDIPEGYSVSREKKERFSLILESASTNQTSMYLCASCPGGAGEQYFGPGTRLTVT.

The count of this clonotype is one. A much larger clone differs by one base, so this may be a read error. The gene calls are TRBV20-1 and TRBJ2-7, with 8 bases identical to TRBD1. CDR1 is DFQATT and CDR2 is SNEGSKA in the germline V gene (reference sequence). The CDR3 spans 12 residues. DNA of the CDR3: TGCAATGCCACGGACAGGGCCTACGAGCAGTACTTC. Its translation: CNATDRAYEQYF.

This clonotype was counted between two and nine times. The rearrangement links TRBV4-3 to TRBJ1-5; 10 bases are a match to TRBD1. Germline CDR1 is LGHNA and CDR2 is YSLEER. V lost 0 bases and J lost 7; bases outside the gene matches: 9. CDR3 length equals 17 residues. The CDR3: CASSQDRRQGAWQPQHF. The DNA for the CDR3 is TGCGCCAGCAGCCAAGACCGACGACAGGGGGCTTGGCAGCCCCAGCATTTT.

CDR3 sequence reads: CASSSGTSGRAYF. The CDR3 DNA follows: TGTGCCAGCAGCTCCGGGACTAGCGGGAGGGCCTACTTC. The chain couples TRBV11-2 to TRBJ2-5; 16 bases fit TRBD2. V shed 4 bases and J 14 bases; nucleotides not matched to a gene: 4. Germline V gene data show CDR1 as SGHAT and CDR2 as FQNNGV. This CDR3 is 13 amino acids long.